This T cell receptor beta chain originates from a study of blood T cell repertoires in COVID-19. Those who participated ranged in age from roughly 18 to 89 years and resided in around 22 US areas. Membership in each cohort depended on participant-reported clinical history. Methods used by the authors: Amplification of reference gene primers was used by the study to estimate nucleated cell counts. Sequencing was performed with immunoSEQ multiplex PCR; in TCRdb, only in-frame clones are kept and a portion is missing. The V and J calls and clone size come from that table; D and trimming were worked out from the DNA. In the table there are approximately 140,000 clones, approximately 84% of which are singletons. V lost 0 bases and J lost 4, with 4 bases in between. Germline assignment: CDR1 SGHAT and CDR2 FQNNGV. The CDR3 is 13 amino acids.

The receptor comes from a man aged 35 to 55 with acute COVID-19. The rearrangement links TRBV11-2 to TRBJ1-5; D not certain. The sequenced sample consisted of PBMCs or T cells enriched from blood (not recorded which). The CDR3 here is CASSLDLNQPQHF. The CDR3 DNA follows: TGTGCCAGCAGCTTAGATCTTAATCAGCCCCAGCATTTT.